This TCR beta chain originates from a study of T cell responses to AZD1222 COVID-19 vaccine. Study findings and constraints: Repertoire sampling occurred only after the peak T cell response.

With regard to this clone: Its antigen is still unknown.

The protocol was immunoSEQ multiplex PCR, while the TCRdb copy is restricted to in-frame clones and leaves out a portion. Here the sample spans around 150,000 clones, roughly 80% being singletons. CDR1 and CDR2 from the germline V gene are LNHDA and SQIVND (reference sequence). This CDR3 is 16 amino acids long. J gave up 3 bases and V 4 bases, and 8 bases lay outside the gene matches. The starting material was peripheral blood, obtained on day 0 of AZD1222 vaccination. This clonotype originated in an adult in good health. This chain links TRBV19 with TRBJ2-7, with 11 bases that match TRBD2. This chain's CDR3 is CASSSPGLAESYEQYF. DNA for the CDR3: TGTGCCAGTAGTAGCCCGGGACTAGCGGAAAGCTACGAGCAGTACTTC.